This is a list of T cell receptor beta chains from one sample in a study of T cells in Graves' hyperthyroidism and ophthalmopathy. TCRdb called the multiplex PCR reads again in MiXCR, with one record for every CDR3 protein. The top ten clones hold less than 25% of a sample with around 380,000 distinct CDR3 sequences, roughly 13% of them seen once. The source material was blood. The origin of the receptors is a man younger than 40 with Graves' hyperthyroidism that later progressed to Graves' ophthalmopathy. The CDR3 runs from the conserved cysteine through the conserved F or W. A D gene is named only where the DNA matches it firmly. Clone size is shown for a subset of rows, as once, few, many or a class of expanded clone.

>many|.|TRBV13|TRBJ1-2
CASSLQDSQHYGYTF
TGTGCCAGCAGCCTTCAAGACAGCCAACACTATGGCTACACCTTC
>.|TRBD1|TRBV11-2|TRBJ2-3
CASSAGQGLGNTQYF
TGTGCCAGCAGCGCGGGACAGGGGTTGGGTAATACGCAGTATTTT
>many|.|TRBV10-3|TRBJ2-7
CAISGRDSANYEQYF
TGTGCCATCAGTGGCCGGGACTCCGCAAACTACGAGCAGTACTTC
>many|.|TRBV28|TRBJ2-1
CASSLGQGFYNEQFF
TGTGCCAGCAGTTTAGGGCAGGGATTTTACAATGAGCAGTTCTTC
>many|TRBD1|TRBV12-3/TRBV12-4|TRBJ1-1
CASSLRTGRKMNTEAFF
TGTGCCAGCAGTTTACGGACAGGAAGAAAAATGAACACTGAAGCTTTCTTT
>many|.|TRBV28|TRBJ1-2
CASSSGTPAFGYTF
TGTGCCAGCAGTTCCGGGACCCCGGCCTTTGGCTACACCTTC
>many|TRBD1|TRBV5-6|TRBJ1-1
CASSSDYRGPTEAFF
TGTGCCAGCAGCTCGGATTACAGGGGCCCCACTGAAGCTTTCTTT
>many|TRBD2|TRBV20-1|TRBJ2-5
CSQRGNVETQYF
TGCAGTCAGCGGGGTAATGTGGAGACCCAGTACTTC
>.|.|TRBV30|TRBJ1-3
CAWSWGTSGNTIYF
TGTGCCTGGAGTTGGGGCACCTCTGGAAACACCATATATTTT
>many|.|TRBV3-1|TRBJ1-5
CASSQGVQHSQPQHF
TGTGCCAGCAGCCAAGGGGTACAGCACAGTCAGCCCCAGCATTTT
>many|.|TRBV12-3/TRBV12-4|TRBJ2-5
CASSLGPGETQYF
TGTGCCAGCAGTTTGGGTCCTGGAGAGACCCAGTACTTC
>many|.|TRBV6-1|TRBJ1-3
CASSQNLLAFSGNTIYF
TGTGCCAGCAGTCAGAACCTATTGGCGTTCTCTGGAAACACCATATATTTT
>.|.|TRBV30|TRBJ1-1
CAWSKPVRGGAFF
TGTGCCTGGAGTAAGCCCGTCCGTGGAGGGGCTTTCTTT
>.|.|TRBV29-1|TRBJ1-2
CSVVVEGTYGYTF
TGCAGCGTTGTCGTGGAGGGAACCTATGGCTACACCTTC
>few|TRBD2|TRBV12-3/TRBV12-4|TRBJ2-1
CASGVSGGDHNEQFF
TGTGCCAGCGGCGTTAGCGGGGGGGATCACAATGAGCAGTTCTTC
>many|.|TRBV12-3/TRBV12-4|TRBJ1-5
CASSSEGGGPQHF
TGTGCCAGCAGTTCGGAGGGGGGGGGGCCCCAGCATTTT
>many|.|TRBV11-2|TRBJ1-5
CASSQGPHSNQPQHF
TGTGCCAGCAGCCAGGGGCCACATAGCAATCAGCCCCAGCATTTT
>many|TRBD2|TRBV12-3/TRBV12-4|TRBJ2-5
CASRGLAGGDQETQYF
TGTGCCAGCAGAGGACTAGCGGGGGGGGACCAAGAGACCCAGTACTTC
>.|TRBD1|TRBV10-3|TRBJ2-7
CASTGTETLYEQYF
TGTGCCAGCACCGGGACAGAGACCCTTTACGAGCAGTACTTC
>many|.|TRBV11-2|TRBJ2-1
CASSLRAGVYNEQFF
TGTGCCAGCAGCTTGCGGGCGGGTGTATACAATGAGCAGTTCTTC
>.|.|TRBV27|TRBJ2-5
CASSSLYQETQYF
TGTGCCAGCAGTAGTCTCTACCAAGAGACCCAGTACTTC
>many|.|TRBV4-1|TRBJ1-2
CASSPAKDYGYTF
TGCGCCAGCAGCCCAGCGAAGGACTATGGCTACACCTTC
>.|TRBD1|TRBV20-1|TRBJ1-4
CSAIGQGSPTNEKLFF
TGCAGTGCCATTGGACAGGGGTCCCCAACTAATGAAAAACTGTTTTTT
>many|TRBD2|TRBV11-2|TRBJ2-1
CASTLAGGFNEQFF
TGTGCCAGCACCCTAGCGGGGGGTTTCAATGAGCAGTTCTTC
>many|.|TRBV7-9|TRBJ2-5
CASSLWALAEETQYF
TGTGCCAGCAGCTTATGGGCCCTGGCAGAAGAGACCCAGTACTTC
>.|.|TRBV7-8|TRBJ1-2
CASSLDQGIHYGYTF
TGTGCCAGCAGCTTAGATCAGGGCATACACTATGGCTACACCTTC
>many|TRBD2|TRBV6-5|TRBJ2-3
CASSFLAGGTDTQYF
TGTGCCAGCAGTTTTCTAGCGGGGGGGACAGATACGCAGTATTTT
>many|.|TRBV28|TRBJ2-5
CASSFGASAQYF
TGTGCCAGCAGTTTTGGGGCCTCGGCCCAGTACTTC
>many|.|TRBV5-5|TRBJ1-5
CASSLVPGDQPQHF
TGTGCCAGCAGCTTGGTCCCGGGGGATCAGCCCCAGCATTTT
>many|.|TRBV7-6|TRBJ2-1
CASSPLPKSSYNEQFF
TGTGCCAGCAGCCCCCTGCCGAAAAGCTCCTACAATGAGCAGTTCTTC
>.|.|TRBV14|TRBJ1-1
CASSHQWNTEAFF
TGTGCCAGCAGCCACCAATGGAACACTGAAGCTTTCTTT
>.|TRBD1|TRBV6-1|TRBJ1-6
CASKEEDRGSLNNSPLHF
TGTGCCAGCAAAGAAGAGGACAGGGGGAGCTTGAATAATTCACCCCTCCACTTT
>few|.|TRBV10-3|TRBJ2-3
CAISERPTDTQYF
TGTGCCATCAGTGAGAGACCGACAGATACGCAGTATTTT
>many|.|TRBV12-3/TRBV12-4|TRBJ1-2
CASSFLQGLHGYTF
TGTGCCAGCAGTTTTTTACAGGGTTTGCATGGCTACACCTTC
>.|.|TRBV6-7|TRBJ2-7
CASIPTPCLSYEQYF
TGTGCCAGCATACCAACGCCATGCCTCTCCTACGAGCAGTACTTC
>.|.|TRBV2|TRBJ2-1
CASSDGRAEQFF
TGTGCCAGCAGTGACGGGCGGGCTGAGCAGTTCTTC
>many|TRBD2|TRBV7-8|TRBJ2-1
CASSLGRAGGPYNEQFF
TGTGCCAGCAGCTTAGGGCGCGCGGGGGGTCCCTACAATGAGCAGTTCTTC
>.|TRBD1|TRBV20-1|TRBJ1-1
CSAKLPGTGAGTEAFF
TGCAGTGCGAAGCTGCCCGGGACAGGAGCGGGCACTGAAGCTTTCTTT
>.|.|TRBV12-5|TRBJ2-5
CASGPTTEETQYF
TGTGCTAGTGGTCCCACGACAGAAGAGACCCAGTACTTC
>many|TRBD2|TRBV20-1|TRBJ2-2
CSARVASGGDTGELFF
TGCAGTGCTAGAGTGGCTAGCGGGGGGGACACCGGGGAGCTGTTTTTT
>few|.|TRBV5-1|TRBJ1-5
CASSLGTINQPQHF
TGCGCCAGCAGTCTTGGGACAATCAATCAGCCCCAGCATTTT
>.|TRBD1|TRBV7-9|TRBJ2-2
CASSSTGGFYGLFF
TGTGCCAGCAGCTCGACAGGGGGATTTTATGGGCTGTTTTTT
>many|.|TRBV7-9|TRBJ1-2
CASSLQGLLGYTF
TGTGCCAGCAGCTTACAGGGGCTCTTAGGCTACACCTTC
>many|.|TRBV10-2|TRBJ1-1
CASSESTPGSTEAFF
TGCGCCAGCAGTGAGTCGACTCCGGGTTCCACTGAAGCTTTCTTT
>few|.|TRBV4-2|TRBJ2-1
CASSQVVYDGSNEQFF
TGTGCCAGCAGCCAAGTTGTTTATGACGGGTCCAATGAGCAGTTCTTC
>many|.|TRBV28|TRBJ1-2
CASSTGIGYTF
TGTGCCAGCAGTACAGGGATCGGCTACACCTTC
>once|.|TRBV6-1|TRBJ2-2
CASNPAATGELFF
TGTGCCAGCAACCCCGCGGCCACCGGGGAGCTGTTTTTT
>.|.|TRBV5-1|TRBJ1-2
CASSPDYTRDGYTF
TGCGCCAGCAGCCCGGATTACACGCGTGATGGCTACACCTTC
>.|.|TRBV7-6|TRBJ1-2
CAISYREDRGYTF
TGTGCCATCAGCTACCGAGAGGATAGAGGCTACACCTTC
>.|.|TRBV6-1|TRBJ2-1
CASTLGYNEQFF
TGTGCCAGCACCCTGGGGTACAATGAGCAGTTCTTC
>.|TRBD1|TRBV27|TRBJ1-2
CASSLSGGQGAVYGYTF
TGTGCCAGCAGTTTATCGGGGGGACAGGGGGCTGTATATGGCTACACCTTC
>.|TRBD2|TRBV7-9|TRBJ2-3
CASSPASGRGGADTQYF
TGTGCCAGCAGCCCCGCTTCGGGGCGGGGGGGCGCAGATACGCAGTATTTT
>few|.|TRBV6-1|TRBJ1-2
CASSEGPAFSNYGYTF
TGTGCCAGCAGTGAAGGTCCCGCATTTTCTAACTATGGCTACACCTTC
>few|.|TRBV7-6|TRBJ2-2
CASSQAGRDSGELFF
TGCGCCAGCAGCCAAGCCGGGAGGGACAGCGGGGAGCTGTTTTTT
>.|.|TRBV7-9|TRBJ2-2
CASSSPNRGNTGELFF
TGTGCCAGCAGCTCCCCGAACAGAGGAAACACCGGGGAGCTGTTTTTT
>.|TRBD1|TRBV20-1|TRBJ1-5
CSTKRTGPQPQHF
TGCAGTACGAAAAGGACAGGGCCCCAGCCCCAGCATTTT
>once|.|TRBV12-3/TRBV12-4|TRBJ1-2
CASTPGGRGYAF
TGTGCCAGCACCCCCGGGGGAAGAGGCTACGCCTTC
>many|TRBD1|TRBV2|TRBJ1-1
CASSDWTGNTEAFF
TGTGCCAGCAGTGACTGGACAGGGAACACTGAAGCTTTCTTT
>.|.|TRBV6-2/TRBV6-3|TRBJ2-7
CASSYGPREQYF
TGTGCCAGCAGTTACGGGCCTCGAGAGCAGTACTTC
>many|TRBD1|TRBV5-1|TRBJ2-2
CASSWTGDTGELFF
TGCGCCAGCAGTTGGACAGGGGACACCGGGGAGCTGTTTTTT